This T cell receptor (beta chain) is drawn from a study of cytomegalovirus exposure and HLA in healthy donors. The ends were cut back, 4 bases at V and 4 bases at J, with 17 bases in the middle. The length of the CDR3 is 15 residues. Germline V CDR1 and CDR2: SGHDT, YYEEEE. PCR was performed using 60 Vbeta and 13 Jbeta primers. Per the authors' pipeline: A later analysis tallied some 84 million unique TCR beta chains, 9 million to 12 million of them shared. Clones were sequenced by immunoSEQ multiplex PCR, and TCRdb holds only the in-frame ones, with some missing. V, J and clone size are taken as reported in that table, and D and trimming were inferred from the DNA itself. The data contain some 120,000 clones, 74% of them seen just once; the ten biggest clones take up nearly 6%.

V is TRBV5-6 and J is TRBJ2-5, with D perhaps matching TRBD2 (6 bases). The TCR sequence derives from a woman aged 50 to 60 in good health and CMV-seropositive. Sequencing was performed on PBMCs. The CDR3 DNA follows: TGTGCCAGCAGCCTCAAAGGGACTGGCTCAGAGACCCAGTACTTC. It is translated as CASSLKGTGSETQYF.